This T cell receptor beta chain was sequenced in a study of blood T cells in healthy people across ages. Study-wide context: About one barcoded beta molecule was captured per two T cells (by template switching). Study-level points and caveats: Long-lived donors had more naive CD4+ cells and higher diversity than aged donors.

For the second PCR, which ran for about 6 to 11 cycles, a sample-barcoded 5' primer and a J-beta primer mix were used. Unique molecular identifiers of 12 random nucleotides labeled each cDNA. TCRdb processed the 5' RACE reads anew with MiXCR; each CDR3 protein has one entry. The repertoire holds hundreds of thousands of distinct CDR3 sequences, 32% seen once, with 15% in the top ten. This CDR3 is built from 18 residues. With 0 bases removed from V and 3 bases from J, the gap between germline ends came to 22 bases. Germline assignment: CDR1 SGHKS and CDR2 YYEKEE (reference sequence). Concerning this clonotype itself: Its antigen is unidentified. A much larger clone differs by one base, so this may be a read error.

At least 6 micrograms of total RNA were extracted per sample. Sequenced input: blood. The receptor was isolated from a woman of 80 years or more in good health. The genes are TRBV5-5 and TRBJ2-7; D is uncertain. CDR3 sequence (DNA): TGTGCCAGCAGCTTGGAGGTCGGGCAGGCCTCAAGGTGCTACGAGCAGTACTTC. Translating gives CASSLEVGQASRCYEQYF.